This is a list of T cell receptor beta chains from one sample in a study of T-cell reconstitution after alpha-beta-depleted transplantation in children. TCRdb fed the PCR reads into MiXCR, producing one record per CDR3 protein. Of 700,000 to 950,000 distinct CDR3 sequences listed, 16% are singletons. The sample in question was PBMCs, mostly from graft donor cells, obtained 360 days after TCRalphabeta/CD19-depleted stem cell transplant. Receptors originate from a male patient younger than 18 who had a stem cell transplant for acute lymphoblastic leukemia, so the T cells may come from the graft donor. Each CDR3 is given with its conserved first and last residue. Each record gives: V gene, J gene, D gene, clone size, CDR3 DNA, CDR3 protein. D genes are given only for firm matches. Size values are once, few and many counts, or a class for expanded clones, and some rows have none.

>TRBV5-1|TRBJ2-1|TRBD2|.
TGCGCCAGCAGCTTCACGAGCGGGATGGTGGATGAGCAGTTCTTC
CASSFTSGMVDEQFF
>TRBV20-1|TRBJ2-7|TRBD2|.
TGCAGTGCTAGAGCCTGGACTAGCTTCACCTACGAGCAGTACTTC
CSARAWTSFTYEQYF
>TRBV5-1|TRBJ2-7|TRBD2|.
TGCGCCAGCAGCTCGTTAGCGGGGAAATACGAGCAGTACTTC
CASSSLAGKYEQYF
>TRBV11-1|TRBJ2-4|.|.
TGTGCCAGCAGCTTAGGCCGGACGGTAGCCAAAAACATTCAGTACTTC
CASSLGRTVAKNIQYF
>TRBV9|TRBJ2-1|TRBD2|.
TGTGCCAGCAGCGTGGCATATATTAGGACTAGCGGGAGGGCCGCACTACAGTTCTTC
CASSVAYIRTSGRAALQFF
>TRBV29-1|TRBJ2-6|.|.
TGCAGCGTCTGGGACGGGGGCTCTGGGGCCAACGTCCTGACTTTC
CSVWDGGSGANVLTF
>TRBV5-1|TRBJ2-7|.|many
TGCGCCAGACCGACTCGACCGACCTACGAGCAGTACTTC
CARPTRPTYEQYF
>TRBV5-1|TRBJ2-7|.|many
TGCGCCAGCAGCTTGGATGCCGGCAACGAGCAGTACTTC
CASSLDAGNEQYF
>TRBV9|TRBJ2-5|.|.
TGTGCCAGCAGCGTATGGCAGGGGCTGGGGGAGACCCAGTACTTC
CASSVWQGLGETQYF
>TRBV27|TRBJ2-5|.|.
TGTGCCAGCAGTTCCCGGAACAGGTCGATAGAGACCCAGTACTTC
CASSSRNRSIETQYF
>TRBV7-2|TRBJ1-2|.|.
TGTGCCAGCAGCTTACCCGGGACTCCCGGAGGCTACACCTTC
CASSLPGTPGGYTF
>TRBV9|TRBJ2-2|TRBD1|.
TGTGCCAGCAGCACCGGGACAGACCTGGGCACCGGGGAGCTGTTTTTT
CASSTGTDLGTGELFF
>TRBV12-3/TRBV12-4|TRBJ2-6|.|.
TGTGCCAGCAGTTCAAGGACGACAGCGCGCGGCTCTGGGGCCAACGTCCTGACTTTC
CASSSRTTARGSGANVLTF
>TRBV2|TRBJ1-2|TRBD1|few
TGTGCCAGCAGGTCCTATGGCAGGGGGCCCTTGAGTGGCTACACCTTC
CASRSYGRGPLSGYTF
>TRBV20-1|TRBJ2-4|TRBD2|.
TGCAGTGCCCGCGGGGGAAAACTAGCCAAAAACATTCAGTACTTC
CSARGGKLAKNIQYF
>TRBV6-1|TRBJ1-1|.|.
TGTGCCAGCAGTCATTATTCCCGGTTGAACACTGAAGCTTTCTTT
CASSHYSRLNTEAFF
>TRBV28|TRBJ2-7|.|.
TGTGCCAGCAAGTCGCCCTGGGGGAACCACGAGCAGTACTTC
CASKSPWGNHEQYF
>TRBV5-1|TRBJ2-5|TRBD1|few
TGCGCCAGCAGCACAGGGGGCGGGGAGACCCAGTACTTC
CASSTGGGETQYF